Listed here are 30 T cell receptor beta chains from one sample, sequenced in a study of cytomegalovirus exposure and HLA in healthy donors. The primer mix had 60 Vbeta and 13 Jbeta primers. Generated by immunoSEQ multiplex PCR, the TCRdb table keeps only in-frame clones and is missing some. This sample has about 140,000 clones, with approximately 82% found just once. The sequenced sample was PBMCs. The receptors shown here come from a man aged 25 to 40 in good health and CMV-seropositive.

The chain uses TRBV28 and TRBJ2-3; possibly TRBD2 for D (6 bases). The CDR3 covers 14 residues. V lost 10 bases and J lost 1, with 15 bases in between. Germline lookup yields CDR1 MDHEN and CDR2 SYDVKM. CDR3 sequence reads: CATSGGSGTDTQYF. The CDR3 bases are TGTGCCACTTCTGGGGGGAGTGGCACAGATACGCAGTATTTT.

The chain recombines TRBV19 with TRBJ1-2, with TRBD1 matching over 9 bases. Germline V gives CDR1 LNHDA, CDR2 SQIVND (reference sequence). The CDR3 has 14 residues. V was clipped by 6 bases and J by 2 bases; unmatched bases: 4. CDR3 coding DNA: TGTGCCAGTAGCCCCGACAGGGGGAACTATGGCTACACCTTC. Translated: CASSPDRGNYGYTF.

The chain links TRBV7-6 to TRBJ2-2; D remains unclear. Germline V gene lookup returns CDR1 SGHVS and CDR2 FNYEAQ. The CDR3 covers 16 residues. V was shortened by 6 bases and J by 4 bases, with 18 bases between the two germline ends. The CDR3 protein is CASSLQSARGTGELFF. Here the CDR3 DNA reads TGTGCCAGCAGTCTCCAGAGCGCAAGAGGCACCGGGGAGCTGTTTTTT.

This clone occurred once. This chain uses TRBV5-6 with TRBJ2-1; 9 positions agree with TRBD2. The length of the CDR3 is 12 residues. The V segment lost 4 bases and the J segment 10 bases; nucleotides outside the gene matches: 3. In germline, CDR1 is SGHDT, CDR2 YYEEEE. In DNA form, the CDR3 reads TGTGCCAGCAGCCCCGGACTAGCGGAGCAGTTCTTC. This sequence encodes CASSPGLAEQFF.

The V and J genes are TRBV7-2 and TRBJ1-3, with D maybe TRBD1 (5 bases). Germline V gives CDR1 SGHTA, CDR2 FQGNSA. V gave up 2 bases and J gave up 2 bases, with 13 bases separating them. This CDR3 has 16 amino acids. The CDR3 region has the DNA TGTGCCAGCAGCTTAATTGGAGGGGCTGCTGGAAACACCATATATTTT. It specifies CASSLIGGAAGNTIYF.

This clone was seen a handful of times. This chain joins TRBV28 and TRBJ2-1; 10 nucleotides agree with TRBD2. J lost 2 bases, V lost 5 bases, and 18 bases had no gene match. The CDR3 sequence is 20 residues long. CDR1 MDHEN and CDR2 SYDVKM come from the germline V gene. CDR3 amino acids: CASSGSLGPSGRGAYNEQFF. The CDR3 coding sequence is TGTGCCAGCAGTGGGTCCCTAGGGCCTAGCGGGAGAGGTGCCTACAATGAGCAGTTCTTC.

This clone was detected a few times. The V call is TRBV6-5, the J call TRBJ2-5, with 9 positions matching TRBD2. The germline CDR1 and CDR2 sequences are MNHEY and SVGAGI. The CDR3 runs 15 residues. V was pared by 7 bases and J by 1 base, with 7 bases of the junction left unmatched. This CDR3 reads CASMSLAGTQETQYF. Written as DNA, the CDR3 is TGTGCCAGCATGTCCCTAGCGGGGACCCAAGAGACCCAGTACTTC.

The genes are TRBV2 and TRBJ2-7; TRBD1 matches at 7 bases. CDR3 length: 15 residues. Trimming cost V 11 bases and J 1 base; bases outside gene matches: 14. The germline V gene encodes CDR1 SNHLY and CDR2 FYNNEI. The CDR3 region has the DNA TGTGCCCTACAAGGAGACAGGGTGAGTTCCTACGAGCAGTACTTC. Protein product: CALQGDRVSSYEQYF.

V and J are TRBV29-1 and TRBJ2-5; D might be TRBD1 (5 bases). With 5 bases removed from V and 9 bases from J, the gap between germline ends came to 31 bases. This CDR3 is built from 17 residues. Germline CDR1 reads SQVTM; CDR2 reads ANQGSEA. The CDR3 DNA reads as TGCAGCGTTCCAGCCCACCAAGGTATACAGGATGGGAAGGCCCAGTACTTC. Its protein product is CSVPAHQGIQDGKAQYF.

The chain uses TRBV7-8 and TRBJ1-6; D gene ambiguous. With 5 bases removed from V and 10 bases from J, the gap between germline ends came to 15 bases. Germline V gene data show CDR1 as SGHVS and CDR2 as FQNEAQ. The CDR3 length is 14 residues. Written as DNA, the CDR3 is TGTGCCAGCAGCCTTCGCCAGGCCGACTCACCCCTCCACTTT. Amino acid sequence: CASSLRQADSPLHF.

The chain uses TRBV6-1 and TRBJ2-5, with D tentatively TRBD1 (8 bases). V gave up 3 bases and J gave up 1 base, with 12 bases separating them. The CDR3 spans 15 residues. Germline CDR1 is MNHNS and CDR2 is SASEGT. CDR3 in DNA: TGTGCCAGCAGTGATAACAGGGGGGGCCAAGAGACCCAGTACTTC. It encodes CASSDNRGGQETQYF.

The J gene is TRBJ2-7, the V gene TRBV7-3, with TRBD1 matching 8 bases. In germline, CDR1 is SGHTA, CDR2 FQGTGA. The V gene end was trimmed by 4 bases and the J gene end by 5 bases; junction bases not matched to a gene: 10. This CDR3 spans 15 amino acids. CDR3 nucleotide sequence: TGTGCCAGCAGCTACCCCGACAGGGGCGGCCACGAGCAGTACTTC. As protein: CASSYPDRGGHEQYF.

The genes are TRBV6-4 and TRBJ1-1; possible D gene TRBD1, 6 bases. This CDR3 spans 14 amino acids. Germline loops: CDR1 MRHNA, CDR2 SNTAGT. With 0 bases removed from V and 4 bases from J, the gap between germline ends came to 9 bases. CDR3 nucleotide sequence: TGTGCCAGCAGTGACTCGTCCAGGGGCACTGAAGCTTTCTTT. As protein: CASSDSSRGTEAFF.

The chain couples TRBV6-1 to TRBJ2-1, with 10 bases matching TRBD1. The CDR3 runs 14 residues. Per germline, CDR1 MNHNS and CDR2 SASEGT. Unmatched junction bases numbered 8, after V lost 6 bases and J lost 9 bases. The CDR3 DNA reads TGTGCCAGCAGCTCCCGGGACAGGGGTCCTGAGCAGTTCTTC. Its protein is CASSSRDRGPEQFF.

The rearrangement joins TRBV5-4 to TRBJ1-2; D is unclear. The length of the CDR3 is 14 residues. V lost 0 bases, J lost 6 bases, and 12 bases lay in between. Germline V gene data show CDR1 as SGHNT and CDR2 as YYREEE (reference sequence). CDR3 DNA: TGTGCCAGCAGCTTGGTGGGCTTGAGAAATGGCTACACCTTC. It encodes CASSLVGLRNGYTF. The whole variable domain, filled in from reference TRBV5-4 and TRBJ1-2, reads ETGVTQSPTHLIKTRGQQVTLRCSSQSGHNTVSWYQQALGQGPQFIFQYYREEENGRGNFPPRFSGLQFPNYSSELNVNALELDDSALYLCASSLVGLRNGYTFGSGTRLTVV.

This sequence joins TRBV29-1 and TRBJ1-2; a weak D match, TRBD1 (6 bases). The CDR3 consists of 15 residues. Trimming removed 2 bases from V and 2 bases from J, with 15 bases in between. Germline V CDR1 and CDR2: SQVTM, ANQGSEA. The DNA for the CDR3 is TGCAGCGTTGAAACGCCTGAACAGGGAAACTATGGCTACACCTTC. It is translated as CSVETPEQGNYGYTF.

The J gene is TRBJ2-1, the V gene TRBV9, with D possibly TRBD2 on 6 matching bases. Germline V gene data show CDR1 as SGDLS and CDR2 as YYNGEE. Trimming stripped 6 bases from V and 0 bases from J, with 13 bases between. The CDR3 spans 15 residues. This CDR3 reads CASTAGGNSYNEQFF. The CDR3 DNA sequence: TGTGCCAGCACCGCTGGGGGGAACTCCTACAATGAGCAGTTCTTC.

V and J are TRBV6-5 and TRBJ2-7; D is unresolved. The V gene's germline CDR1 is MNHEY and CDR2 SVGAGI. This CDR3 is 13 amino acids long. Trimming took 9 bases from V and 3 from J, leaving 15 bases between them. This CDR3 is CASSLTPFYEQYF. In DNA form, the CDR3 reads TGTGCCAGTAGCCTCACTCCTTTCTACGAGCAGTACTTC.

In regard to this clone: Other DNA sequences within the sample encode an identical CDR3. The chain joins TRBV6-6 to TRBJ2-5; 8 bases align to TRBD1. V was pared by 7 bases and J by 4 bases, with 5 bases of the junction left unmatched. In germline, CDR1 is MNHNY, CDR2 SVGAGI (reference sequence). This CDR3 contains 13 residues. The CDR3 bases are TGTGCCAGCACCGGACAGGGCGGAGAGACCCAGTACTTC. Translation gives CASTGQGGETQYF.

The chain recombines TRBV28 with TRBJ2-1; 14 positions agree with TRBD2. Germline CDR1 MDHEN, CDR2 SYDVKM. Losses at the gene ends were 3 bases for V and 3 bases for J; bases not matched to a gene: 4. This CDR3 has 17 residues. The CDR3 protein is CASSLDGLAGGYNEQFF. The CDR3 DNA sequence: TGTGCCAGCAGTTTGGACGGACTAGCGGGAGGCTACAATGAGCAGTTCTTC.

CDR3 loop: CASSPQGDYEQYF. DNA for the CDR3: TGTGCCAGCAGCCCTCAGGGTGACTACGAGCAGTACTTC. The chain has TRBV7-2 and TRBJ2-7, with D possibly being TRBD1 (5 bases). This CDR3 is built from 13 residues. Germline CDR1 SGHTA, CDR2 FQGNSA. Trimming removed 5 bases from V and 3 bases from J, with 11 bases in between.

This sequence joins TRBV29-1 and TRBJ2-3; the D is unclear. This CDR3 is 16 amino acids long. Germline V gene sequence: CDR1 SQVTM, CDR2 ANQGSEA. Trimming cost V 4 bases and J 0 bases, with 17 bases left between them. The CDR3 loop is CSVAGLRTASTDTQYF. The CDR3, as DNA: TGCAGCGTTGCTGGGCTGAGAACAGCTAGCACAGATACGCAGTATTTT.

The chain has TRBV5-1 and TRBJ2-5, with 14 bases matching TRBD2. Trimming at V came to 4 bases and at J to 5 bases, leaving 4 bases not matched to a gene. The CDR3 is 15 residues long. The V gene's germline CDR1 is SGHRS and CDR2 YFSETQ. CDR3 DNA sequence: TGCGCCAGCAGCCCAGGGACTAGCGGGAGCGAGACCCAGTACTTC. Residues: CASSPGTSGSETQYF.

This clone has a handful of counts. V and J are TRBV7-9 and TRBJ1-4; D might be TRBD1 (5 bases). V was cut by 1 base and J by 8 bases, with 14 bases left in between. Per the germline V gene, CDR1 is SEHNR and CDR2 is FQNEAQ (reference sequence). CDR3 length: 15 amino acids. In DNA, the CDR3 is TGTGCCAGCAGCTTAGGTGGAGGGGAGGGAGAAAAACTGTTTTTT. Its translation: CASSLGGGEGEKLFF.

The J gene is TRBJ2-3, the V gene TRBV7-6, with 14 bases fitting TRBD2. The ends lost 5 bases at V and 3 bases at J; junction bases unmatched: 4. Germline CDR1 SGHVS, CDR2 FNYEAQ. The CDR3 spans 16 residues. The CDR3 coding sequence is TGTGCCAGCAGCCCCCGACTAGCGGGGGGGACAGATACGCAGTATTTT. Encoded protein: CASSPRLAGGTDTQYF.

The chain recombines TRBV19 with TRBJ1-1, with 8 positions matching TRBD1. This CDR3 comprises 14 residues. Per germline, CDR1 LNHDA and CDR2 SQIVND (reference sequence). The trim removed 5 bases at V and 1 base at J, leaving 3 bases unmatched. The CDR3 nucleotides are TGTGCCAGTAGTCCTGGACAGGGGAACACTGAAGCTTTCTTT. Amino acid sequence: CASSPGQGNTEAFF.

The chain links TRBV13 to TRBJ2-7; 9 positions agree with TRBD1. The CDR3 has 16 amino acids. CDR1 and CDR2 from the germline V gene are PRHDT and FYEKMQ (reference sequence). V was clipped by 5 bases and J by 2 bases; unmatched bases: 10. The CDR3 DNA is TGTGCCAGCAGCGTGACCGGGACAGGGACCCCCTACGAGCAGTACTTC. This translates into CASSVTGTGTPYEQYF.

The chain carries TRBV11-3 and TRBJ2-7; perhaps TRBD1 as D (5 bases). Germline V gives CDR1 SGHNT, CDR2 YENEEA. V was pared by 8 bases and J by 3 bases, with 11 bases between. This CDR3 is built from 12 residues. The CDR3 spells CASGREDYEQYF. The CDR3 DNA sequence: TGTGCCAGCGGCAGGGAAGACTACGAGCAGTACTTC.

A single count supports this clone. The chain recombines TRBV18 with TRBJ2-2, with D maybe TRBD2 (6 bases). The CDR3 is 15 residues long. The germline V gene encodes CDR1 KGHSH and CDR2 LQKENI. Trimming took 3 bases from V and 5 from J, leaving 13 bases between them. Here the CDR3 DNA reads TGTGCCAGCTCACCCCTGGAGGGGTGGACCGGGGAGCTGTTTTTT. Its protein is CASSPLEGWTGELFF. The whole variable domain, remainder taken from reference TRBV18 and TRBJ2-2, is NAGVMQNPRHLVRRRGQEARLRCSPMKGHSHVYWYRQLPEEGLKFMVYLQKENIIDESGMPKERFSAEFPKEGPSILRIQQVVRGDSAAYFCASSPLEGWTGELFFGEGSRLTVL.

This rearrangement joins TRBV19 to TRBJ2-7; 8 positions match TRBD1. Germline V lookup: CDR1 LNHDA, CDR2 SQIVND (reference sequence). V lost 6 bases and J lost 2; bases outside the gene matches: 6. The CDR3 contains 14 residues. CDR3 loop: CASRVGQGAYEQYF. The CDR3 nucleotides read TGTGCCAGTAGGGTAGGACAGGGAGCCTACGAGCAGTACTTC. Full variable domain (rest looked up from reference TRBV19 and TRBJ2-7): DGGITQSPKYLFRKEGQNVTLSCEQNLNHDAMYWYRQDPGQGLRLIYYSQIVNDFQKGDIAEGYSVSREKKESFPLTVTSAQKNPTAFYLCASRVGQGAYEQYFGPGTRLTVT.